This T cell receptor (beta chain) was captured by sequencing in a study of regulatory T cells in long-lasting Graves disease. At least ten counts were recorded for this clonotype. Its antigen remains unknown. Relying on iRepertoire HTBI primers and Arm-PCR of CDR3 regions, the team built TCR beta libraries. MiXCR was run by TCRdb on the multiplex PCR reads, yielding one entry per CDR3 protein. Of 600,000 to 650,000 distinct CDR3 sequences in the sample, under 20% were seen once. Findings of the study overall: Persistent Graves' patients showed reduced TCR diversity versus newly diagnosed patients.

Documented time point: newly diagnosed GD, antithyroid drugs for less than 3 months. Preparation of the TCR library used RNA extracted from PBMCs. This CDR3 comprises 12 residues. The V end lost 4 bases, the J end lost 4 bases, and 5 bases lay between the germline ends. Germline loops: CDR1 SNHLY, CDR2 FYNNEI. The sample also formed part of further work on T cells in Graves' hyperthyroidism and ophthalmopathy. That work states: Stable hyperthyroidism: no ophthalmopathy progression over 18 months of follow-up. Patients aged 18 to 65 had newly diagnosed hyperthyroidism of under 2 months' duration. Most clonotypes expanded in thyroid above 0.001 were likewise present in blood.

The chain is built from TRBV2 and TRBJ1-3; unclear D gene. The clonotype was recovered from a woman aged 25 to 39 with Graves disease. The sample consisted of peripheral blood mononuclear cells (PBMCs), taken at new diagnosis, from a patient treated with antithyroid drugs. As DNA, the CDR3 is TGTGCCAGCAGTGTTCTAGGAAACACCATATATTTT. It is translated as CASSVLGNTIYF.